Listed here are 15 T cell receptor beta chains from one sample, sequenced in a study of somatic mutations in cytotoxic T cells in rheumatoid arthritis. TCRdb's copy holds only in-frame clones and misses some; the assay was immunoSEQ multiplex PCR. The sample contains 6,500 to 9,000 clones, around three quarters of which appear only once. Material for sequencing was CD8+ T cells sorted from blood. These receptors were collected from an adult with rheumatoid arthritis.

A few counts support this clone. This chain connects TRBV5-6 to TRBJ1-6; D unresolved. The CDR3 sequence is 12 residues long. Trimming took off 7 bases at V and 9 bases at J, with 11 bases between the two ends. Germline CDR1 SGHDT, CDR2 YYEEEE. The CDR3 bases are TGTGCCAGCGGTGTTGCCAGTTCACCCCTCCACTTT. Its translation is CASGVASSPLHF.

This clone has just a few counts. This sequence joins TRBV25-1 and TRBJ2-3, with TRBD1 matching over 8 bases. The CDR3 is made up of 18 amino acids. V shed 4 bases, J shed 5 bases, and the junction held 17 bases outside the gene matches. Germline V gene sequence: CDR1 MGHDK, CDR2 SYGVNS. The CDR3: CASSAPRTGRNLIDTQYF. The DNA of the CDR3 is TGTGCCAGCAGTGCCCCCAGGACAGGGCGTAACTTAATAGATACGCAGTATTTT.

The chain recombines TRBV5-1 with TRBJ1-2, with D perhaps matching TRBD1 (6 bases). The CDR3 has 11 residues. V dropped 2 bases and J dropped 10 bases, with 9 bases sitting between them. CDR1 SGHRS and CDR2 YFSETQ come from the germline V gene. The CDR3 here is CASSLQGDYTF. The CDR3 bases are TGCGCCAGCAGCTTACAGGGTGACTACACCTTC.

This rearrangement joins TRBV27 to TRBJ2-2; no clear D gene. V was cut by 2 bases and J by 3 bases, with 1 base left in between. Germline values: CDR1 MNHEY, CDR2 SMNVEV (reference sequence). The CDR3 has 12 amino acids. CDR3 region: CASSLDTGELFF. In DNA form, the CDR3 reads TGTGCCAGCAGTTTAGACACCGGGGAGCTGTTTTTT.

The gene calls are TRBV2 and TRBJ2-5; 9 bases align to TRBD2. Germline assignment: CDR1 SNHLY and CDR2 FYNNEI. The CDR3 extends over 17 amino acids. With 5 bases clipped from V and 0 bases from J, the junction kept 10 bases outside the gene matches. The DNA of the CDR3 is TGTGCCAGCAGTTCAGAACTAGCGGGCTGGAACCAAGAGACCCAGTACTTC. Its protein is CASSSELAGWNQETQYF.

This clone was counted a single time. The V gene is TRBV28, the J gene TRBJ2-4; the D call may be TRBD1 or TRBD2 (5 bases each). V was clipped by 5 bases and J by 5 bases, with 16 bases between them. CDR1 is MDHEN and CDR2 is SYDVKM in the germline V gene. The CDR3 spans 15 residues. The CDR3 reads CASSPPIRDQNIQYF. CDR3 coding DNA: TGTGCCAGCAGTCCTCCCATCCGGGACCAAAACATTCAGTACTTC.

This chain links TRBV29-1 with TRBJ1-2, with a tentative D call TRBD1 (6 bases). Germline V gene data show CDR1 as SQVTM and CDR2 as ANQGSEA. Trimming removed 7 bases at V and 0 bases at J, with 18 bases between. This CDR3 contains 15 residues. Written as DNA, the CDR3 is TGCAGCGGCGCCATGGGGGCCTCATCTAACTATGGCTACACCTTC. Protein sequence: CSGAMGASSNYGYTF.

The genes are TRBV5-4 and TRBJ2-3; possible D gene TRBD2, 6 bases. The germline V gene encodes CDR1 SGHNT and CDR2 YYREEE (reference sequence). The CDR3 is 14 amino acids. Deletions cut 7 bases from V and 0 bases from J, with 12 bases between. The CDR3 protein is CASRGFSSTDTQYF. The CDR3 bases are TGTGCCAGCCGGGGGTTCTCTAGCACAGATACGCAGTATTTT.

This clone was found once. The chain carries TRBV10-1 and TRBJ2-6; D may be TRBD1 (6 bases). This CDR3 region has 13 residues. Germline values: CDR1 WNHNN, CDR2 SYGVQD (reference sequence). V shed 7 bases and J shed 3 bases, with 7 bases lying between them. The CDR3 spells CASKGVGANVLTF. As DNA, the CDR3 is TGCGCCAGCAAGGGGGTTGGGGCCAACGTCCTGACTTTC.

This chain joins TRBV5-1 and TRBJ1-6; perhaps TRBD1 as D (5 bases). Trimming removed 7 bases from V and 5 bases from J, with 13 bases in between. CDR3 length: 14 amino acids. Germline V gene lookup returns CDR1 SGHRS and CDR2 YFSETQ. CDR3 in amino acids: CASAGGSNNSPLHF. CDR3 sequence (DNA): TGCGCCAGCGCGGGGGGTTCTAATAATTCACCCCTCCACTTT.

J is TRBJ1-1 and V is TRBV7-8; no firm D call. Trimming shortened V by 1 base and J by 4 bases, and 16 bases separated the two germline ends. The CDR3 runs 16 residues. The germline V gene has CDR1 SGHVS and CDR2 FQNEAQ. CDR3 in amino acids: CASSLVEGGGGTEAFF. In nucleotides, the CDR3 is TGTGCCAGCAGCTTAGTAGAGGGTGGAGGAGGCACTGAAGCTTTCTTT.

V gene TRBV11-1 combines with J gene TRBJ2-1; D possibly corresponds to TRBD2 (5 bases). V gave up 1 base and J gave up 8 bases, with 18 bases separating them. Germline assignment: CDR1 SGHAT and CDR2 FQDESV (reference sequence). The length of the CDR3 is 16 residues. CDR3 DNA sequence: TGTGCCAGCAGCTTAGGAAACAGCGGAGAACGGGATGAGCAGTTCTTC. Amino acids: CASSLGNSGERDEQFF.

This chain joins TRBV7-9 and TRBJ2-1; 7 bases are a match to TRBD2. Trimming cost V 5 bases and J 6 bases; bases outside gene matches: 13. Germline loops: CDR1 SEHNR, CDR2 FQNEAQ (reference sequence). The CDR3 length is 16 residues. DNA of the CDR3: TGTGCCAGCAGCCCGAGGACTACTAGCGAGGGCAATGAGCAGTTCTTC. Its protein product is CASSPRTTSEGNEQFF.

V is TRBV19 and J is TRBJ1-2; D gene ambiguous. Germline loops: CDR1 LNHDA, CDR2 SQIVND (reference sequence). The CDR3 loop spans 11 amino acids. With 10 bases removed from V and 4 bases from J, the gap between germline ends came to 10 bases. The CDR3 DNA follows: TGTGCCAACCCCGGCCCCTATGGCTACACCTTC. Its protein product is CANPGPYGYTF.

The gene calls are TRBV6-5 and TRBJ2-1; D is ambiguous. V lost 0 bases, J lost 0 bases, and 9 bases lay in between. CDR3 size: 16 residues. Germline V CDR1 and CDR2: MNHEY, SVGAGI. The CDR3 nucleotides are TGTGCCAGCAGTTACTCAGATAAGAGCTCCTACAATGAGCAGTTCTTC. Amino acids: CASSYSDKSSYNEQFF.